The 5 T cell receptor beta chains listed next were all sequenced from one sample in a study of blood T cell repertoires in COVID-19. Some clones are missing from TCRdb's copy, which holds only in-frame ones; the method was immunoSEQ multiplex PCR. This table has 280,000 or so clones, nearly 90% appearing once. The sequenced sample was PBMCs or T cells enriched from blood (not recorded which). These receptors originate from a woman aged 45 to 65 who had been exposed to COVID-19.

This chain uses TRBV27 with TRBJ2-2, with unresolved D. CDR3 length: 13 residues. V lost 1 base and J 7 bases, leaving 7 bases between the germline ends. Germline values: CDR1 MNHEY, CDR2 SMNVEV (reference sequence). The CDR3 sequence: CASSLYPYGELFF. The DNA for the CDR3 is TGTGCCAGCAGTTTATACCCCTACGGGGAGCTGTTTTTT.

The chain recombines TRBV4-1 with TRBJ2-5; 11 bases are a match to TRBD2. CDR1 MGHRA and CDR2 YSYEKL come from the germline V gene. Trimming at V came to 4 bases and at J to 3 bases, leaving 10 bases not matched to a gene. The CDR3 runs 17 residues. The CDR3 coding sequence is TGCGCCAGCAGCCCGATGTCGGCTAGCGGGGGGAAAGAGACCCAGTACTTC. Translating it yields CASSPMSASGGKETQYF.

The chain couples TRBV28 to TRBJ1-3; 7 bases are shared with TRBD1. This CDR3 region has 16 residues. Germline loops: CDR1 MDHEN, CDR2 SYDVKM. V lost 1 base to trimming and J lost 0 bases; unmatched junction nucleotides: 3. CDR3: CASSLSGQVSGNTIYF. The CDR3 coding sequence is TGTGCCAGCAGTTTATCCGGACAGGTCTCTGGAAACACCATATATTTT.

This clone was observed once. V is TRBV3-1 (or the pseudogene TRBV3-2) and J is TRBJ2-6, with 9 bases identical to TRBD1. Losses at the gene ends were 4 bases for V and 0 bases for J; bases not matched to a gene: 4. The CDR3 covers 17 residues. Germline V gene sequence: CDR1 LGHDT, CDR2 YNNKEL (reference sequence). The CDR3 coding sequence is TGTGCCAGCAGCCGACAGACAGGGGGCTCTGGGGCCAACGTCCTGACTTTC. This translates into CASSRQTGGSGANVLTF.

V usage is TRBV25-1 and J usage is TRBJ1-1; the match to TRBD1 covers 8 bases. This CDR3 region has 14 residues. Trimming at V came to 3 bases and at J to 2 bases, leaving 2 bases not matched to a gene. From germline, CDR1 is MGHDK and CDR2 SYGVNS. The CDR3 DNA is TGTGCCAGCAGTGACGGACAGGGAAACACTGAAGCTTTCTTT. It encodes CASSDGQGNTEAFF.